This is a list of T cell receptor beta chains from one sample in a study of T cell responses to AZD1222 COVID-19 vaccine. Only in-frame clones appear in the TCRdb table, and some are missing; sequencing was by immunoSEQ multiplex PCR. This table has about 150,000 clones, about 91% appearing once. Source: peripheral blood, taken on day 0 of AZD1222 vaccination. The source is an adult in good health. The CDR3 runs from the conserved cysteine through the conserved F or W. The D gene is left open where the match is weak. Expanded clones are given a class, and other clones once, few, many or no size at all.

clone_size	v_call	j_call	d_call	cdr3_nt	cdr3_aa
NA	TRBV30	TRBJ1-5	NA	TGTGCCTGGAGTGTTGGGACCGGGAGCAATCAGCCCCAGCATTTT	CAWSVGTGSNQPQHF
NA	TRBV7-2	TRBJ1-5	NA	TGTGCCAGCAGCCGGGAGCATAATCAGCCCCAGCATTTT	CASSREHNQPQHF
NA	TRBV10-3	TRBJ2-7	TRBD1	TGTGCCATCAGTGGGACAGGGCAAACCTCCTACGAGCAGTACTTC	CAISGTGQTSYEQYF
NA	TRBV3-1/TRBV3-2	TRBJ2-7	TRBD1	TGTGCCAGCAGCTCCGGGACAGGGATCCTCAGCTCCTACGAGCAGTACTTC	CASSSGTGILSSYEQYF
NA	TRBV19	TRBJ2-1	TRBD2	TGTGCCAGTAGTCCCCTAGCGGCCTCCTACAATGAGCAGTTCTTC	CASSPLAASYNEQFF
NA	TRBV7-8	TRBJ1-5	NA	TGTGCCAGCAGTCCCCGGTTAGATCAGCCCCAGCATTTT	CASSPRLDQPQHF
NA	TRBV5-1	TRBJ2-2	NA	TGCGCCAGCAGCTTGGACTGGCCTGGGACCGGGGAGCTGTTTTTT	CASSLDWPGTGELFF
NA	TRBV6-5	TRBJ1-1	TRBD1	TGTGCCAGCAGTATACAGGGGACAATGAACACTGAAGCTTTCTTT	CASSIQGTMNTEAFF
NA	TRBV30	TRBJ1-2	NA	TGTGCCTGGAGGGCGGCAGGCCGCCTGGGCTATGGCTACACCTTC	CAWRAAGRLGYGYTF
once	TRBV30	TRBJ2-7	NA	TGTGCCTGGGGGGGGCAACCCCCGGGCGAGCAGTACTTC	CAWGGQPPGEQYF
once	TRBV5-1	TRBJ2-2	NA	TGCGCCAGCAGCTCCGAGGGCGATAGGGAGCTGTTTTTT	CASSSEGDRELFF
NA	TRBV6-5	TRBJ1-1	NA	TGTGCCAGCAGTAGACAGTTTATGAACACTGAAGCTTTCTTT	CASSRQFMNTEAFF
NA	TRBV12-3/TRBV12-4	TRBJ1-2	NA	TGTGCCAGCATCCGCGATGGCTACACCTTC	CASIRDGYTF